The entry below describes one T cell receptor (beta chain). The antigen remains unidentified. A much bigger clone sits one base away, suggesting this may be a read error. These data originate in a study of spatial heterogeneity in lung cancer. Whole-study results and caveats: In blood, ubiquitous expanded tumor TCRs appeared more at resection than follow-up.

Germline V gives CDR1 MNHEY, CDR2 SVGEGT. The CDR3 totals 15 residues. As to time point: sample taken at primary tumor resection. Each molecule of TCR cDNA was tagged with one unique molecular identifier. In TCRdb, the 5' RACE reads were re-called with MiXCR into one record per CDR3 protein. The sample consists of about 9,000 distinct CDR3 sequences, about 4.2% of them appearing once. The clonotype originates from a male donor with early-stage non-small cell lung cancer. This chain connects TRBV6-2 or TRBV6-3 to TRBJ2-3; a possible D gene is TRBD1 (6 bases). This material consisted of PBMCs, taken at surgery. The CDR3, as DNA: TGTGTCAGCACCGACCCGGGACACCGCACAGATACGCAGTATTTT. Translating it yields CVSTDPGHRTDTQYF.